This T cell receptor beta chain was observed in a study of T cells in Graves' hyperthyroidism and ophthalmopathy. This clonotype has a count of ten or more. The PBMCs had their origin in more than 9.5 ml of fresh peripheral blood. TCR beta CDR3 sequences were amplified from RNA transcripts. Using the HTBI primer set, a first-round RT-PCR was run on the TCR CDR3. Using its own MiXCR run on the multiplex PCR reads, TCRdb lists one record per CDR3 protein. The profile shows fewer than 550,000 distinct CDR3 sequences, 15% to 17% of them singletons. The sample taken for sequencing was blood. The sequence was obtained from a woman between 18 and 29 years old with Graves' hyperthyroidism.

The CDR3 spells CASSLAVQGTDTQYF. Here the CDR3 DNA reads TGCGCCAGCAGCTTGGCGGTACAGGGGACAGATACGCAGTATTTT. The chain couples TRBV5-1 to TRBJ2-3, with 7 bases aligning to TRBD1. The V segment lost 0 bases and the J segment 3 bases; nucleotides outside the gene matches: 4. The CDR3 totals 15 residues. The germline V gene has CDR1 SGHRS and CDR2 YFSETQ.